The sequence of this T cell receptor beta chain was determined in a study of blood T cell repertoires in COVID-19. CDR3 length: 11 amino acids. The germline CDR1 and CDR2 sequences are SEHNR and FQNEAQ (reference sequence). Authors' methods: Amplification of reference gene primers provided the estimated nucleated cell counts. TCRdb's copy holds only in-frame clones and misses some; the assay was immunoSEQ multiplex PCR. Clone size and the V and J calls come from that table; the DNA yielded D and trimming. The sample holds around 180,000 clones, approximately 79% seen once. V gene TRBV7-9 combines with J gene TRBJ2-3; the D gene is possibly TRBD2 (6 bases). The TCR originated in a man in his sixties with active or convalescent COVID-19. The sequenced sample consisted of peripheral blood. The CDR3 nucleotides are TGTGCGGGCGGGGACGGGGATACGCAGTATTTT. The encoded protein is CAGGDGDTQYF.